The 17 T cell receptor beta chains below were found in one sample sequenced in a study of blood T cell repertoires in COVID-19. The table came from immunoSEQ multiplex PCR; TCRdb's copy has only in-frame clones and leaves some out. Among fewer than 150,000 clones listed, about 77% were seen once. The specimen was peripheral blood. Receptor source: a man of 80 years or more with acute or convalescent COVID-19.

This clone showed up just once. J is TRBJ2-1 and V is TRBV14; 9 nucleotides agree with TRBD1. V gave up 0 bases and J gave up 8 bases; unmatched junction bases: 11. The germline gives CDR1 SGHDN, CDR2 FVKESK. This CDR3 is 17 amino acids long. DNA of the CDR3: TGTGCCAGCAGCCAAGATCCTGCCGGGACAGGGTTTGATGAGCAGTTCTTC. The encoded protein is CASSQDPAGTGFDEQFF.

The chain employs TRBV2 and TRBJ1-1; 9 bases line up with TRBD1. Trimming removed 6 bases from V and 1 base from J; junction bases left unmatched: 6. CDR3 size: 15 residues. Germline assignment: CDR1 SNHLY and CDR2 FYNNEI. The CDR3 spells CASRFTGGSNTEAFF. As DNA, the CDR3 is TGTGCCAGCAGATTCACAGGGGGCTCGAACACTGAAGCTTTCTTT.

The rearrangement uses TRBV7-2 and TRBJ2-7, with 10 bases identical to TRBD2. V lost 1 base and J lost 6; bases outside the gene matches: 6. Germline V gene data show CDR1 as SGHTA and CDR2 as FQGNSA. CDR3 length: 15 residues. CDR3 region: CASSLERGGLGEQYF. The CDR3 DNA sequence: TGTGCCAGCAGCTTAGAGCGGGGGGGCCTCGGCGAGCAGTACTTC.

The rearrangement joins TRBV5-6 to TRBJ1-2; D might be TRBD1 (6 bases). V was trimmed by 4 bases and J by 7 bases, leaving 14 bases between them. The CDR3 length is 13 residues. The germline V gene has CDR1 SGHDT and CDR2 YYEEEE. The CDR3 loop is CASSHRGGGGYTF. The DNA for the CDR3 is TGTGCCAGCAGCCACCGCGGGGGCGGTGGCTACACCTTC.

The chain combines TRBV9 with TRBJ1-6; no clear D gene. CDR1 SGDLS and CDR2 YYNGEE come from the germline V gene. The CDR3 length is 16 residues. Between the trimmed V and J ends, which lost 6 bases and 0 bases, there was a span of 13 bases. The CDR3 loop is CASTKTGSSYNSPLHF. CDR3 in DNA: TGTGCCAGCACCAAGACCGGGAGCTCCTATAATTCACCCCTCCACTTT.

This clone appeared many times. The chain carries TRBV2 and TRBJ1-5; the match to TRBD1 covers 9 bases. Germline CDR1 is SNHLY and CDR2 is FYNNEI. CDR3 length equals 15 residues. V lost 8 bases and J lost 6; bases outside the gene matches: 11. CDR3 in amino acids: CASQHLDRGSQPQHF. The DNA of the CDR3 is TGTGCCAGCCAACACCTGGACAGGGGAAGTCAGCCCCAGCATTTT.

V gene TRBV12-3 or TRBV12-4 combines with J gene TRBJ1-6, with 7 bases aligning to TRBD1. The V segment lost 9 bases and the J segment 3 bases; nucleotides outside the gene matches: 2. CDR3 length: 13 residues. CDR3 bases: TGTGCCAGTGGACAGGACTATAATTCACCCCTCCACTTT. Its protein is CASGQDYNSPLHF.

CDR3 in DNA: TGTGCCAGCAGCTCGGGGGAGACCCAGTACTTC. Its translation is CASSSGETQYF. This chain uses TRBV11-2 with TRBJ2-5; D may be TRBD2 (5 bases). Trimming removed 4 bases from V and 5 bases from J, with 5 bases in between. Germline CDR1 SGHAT, CDR2 FQNNGV. This CDR3 region has 11 residues.

V usage is TRBV5-8 and J usage is TRBJ2-3; 7 nucleotides line up with TRBD1. The junction had 8 bases not matched to a gene; V was cut back by 4 bases and J by 3 bases. CDR1 is SGHTS, CDR2 YDEGEE, per germline. CDR3 length: 15 amino acids. This chain's CDR3 is CASSRQGEGTDTQYF. Here the CDR3 DNA reads TGTGCCAGCAGCCGACAGGGAGAGGGGACAGATACGCAGTATTTT.

This rearrangement joins TRBV7-9 to TRBJ1-1; the D gene is possibly TRBD1 (5 bases). The ends were cut back, 2 bases at V and 1 base at J, with 8 bases in the middle. The CDR3 is made up of 14 amino acids. Germline-derived CDR1 and CDR2 are SEHNR and FQNEAQ (reference sequence). CDR3 region: CASSLLDKNTEAFF. The CDR3 nucleotides read TGTGCCAGCAGCTTATTGGACAAGAACACTGAAGCTTTCTTT.

This CDR3 is CASVKDRGLNTEAFF. CDR3 bases: TGTGCCAGCGTCAAAGACAGGGGCCTGAACACTGAAGCTTTCTTT. The rearrangement links TRBV6-6 to TRBJ1-1; 8 nucleotides align to TRBD1. V lost 8 bases to trimming and J lost 0 bases; unmatched junction nucleotides: 8. The CDR3 sequence is 15 residues long. Germline CDR1 reads MNHNY; CDR2 reads SVGAGI (reference sequence).

The CDR3 coding sequence is TGTGCCAGCAGTTCAGGCGGCGGCGGGCGGACTGAAGCTTTCTTT. It translates to CASSSGGGGRTEAFF. The chain has TRBV6-5 and TRBJ1-1; D not certain. V was clipped by 4 bases and J by 5 bases, with 17 bases between them. CDR1 and CDR2 from the germline V gene are MNHEY and SVGAGI. This CDR3 is 15 amino acids long.

The chain joins TRBV15 to TRBJ2-5; tentative D call: TRBD2 (5 bases). Per germline, CDR1 LNHNV and CDR2 YYDKDF (reference sequence). V was pared by 0 bases and J by 5 bases, with 10 bases between. The CDR3 spans 14 residues. CDR3 nucleotides: TGTGCCACCAGCAGAGAACTGGGCGGGGAGACCCAGTACTTC. Amino acid sequence: CATSRELGGETQYF.

The chain joins TRBV2 to TRBJ1-1; D is ambiguous. V was shortened by 6 bases and J by 1 base, with 9 bases between the two germline ends. CDR1 and CDR2 from the germline V gene are SNHLY and FYNNEI. The CDR3 is 13 amino acids. CDR3 coding DNA: TGTGCCAGCAGCCTAGAGAAGAACACTGAAGCTTTCTTT. This encodes CASSLEKNTEAFF.

The rearrangement links TRBV7-9 to TRBJ1-4; D gene unclear. From germline, CDR1 is SEHNR and CDR2 FQNEAQ (reference sequence). The CDR3 has 15 amino acids. The germline V and J ends were trimmed by 1 base and 8 bases, with 14 bases remaining between them. Here the CDR3 reads CASSLVLGSGEKLFF. The CDR3 DNA sequence: TGTGCCAGCAGCTTAGTACTCGGGTCGGGGGAAAAACTGTTTTTT.

This clone was counted a few times. The V and J genes are TRBV6-5 and TRBJ1-3; 7 bases agree with TRBD1. Per the germline V gene, CDR1 is MNHEY and CDR2 is SVGAGI. This CDR3 region has 14 residues. Trimming took 7 bases from V and 2 from J; bases not matched to a gene: 5. The CDR3 here is CASTYDRAGNTIYF. Written as DNA, the CDR3 is TGTGCCAGCACCTATGACAGGGCTGGAAACACCATATATTTT.

The J gene is TRBJ2-2, the V gene TRBV7-2; 10 bases agree with TRBD2. Per germline, CDR1 SGHTA and CDR2 FQGNSA. The ends lost 5 bases at V and 1 base at J; junction bases unmatched: 4. This CDR3 spans 16 amino acids. CDR3 nucleotide sequence: TGTGCCAGCAGCCTACGGACTAGCGGGAACACCGGGGAGCTGTTTTTT. Amino acid sequence: CASSLRTSGNTGELFF.